Detailed here is one TCR beta chain. Its cognate antigen is unknown. The entry originates in a study of T and B cells in COVID-19 patients. Study information: Peripheral blood came from COVID-19 patients with active infection or after recovery. Median age was approximately 34 years in the recovered cohort and around 67 years in the active-infection cohort. General observations from the study: Patients with COVID-19 reportedly showed strongly skewed T cell receptor beta variable and joining gene usage.

BIOMED2 TRB-A/B primer pools were used in multiplex TRB PCR. Each CDR3 protein is one row after TCRdb ran MiXCR on the multiplex PCR reads. There are 15,000 to 20,000 distinct CDR3 sequences in the sample; about 36% occur only once, and more than 15% lies in the top ten. V shed 6 bases, J shed 7 bases, and the junction held 12 bases outside the gene matches. The CDR3 contains 14 residues. Blood genomic DNA input for TRB amplification was 250-500 ng. The sequenced material came from blood. The V and J genes are TRBV12-3 or TRBV12-4 and TRBJ2-7, with 7 bases that match TRBD1. The TCR comes from a human donor with active COVID-19. The CDR3 loop is CASRDKGAYNEQYV. The CDR3 region has the DNA TGTGCCAGCAGGGATAAGGGGGCTTACAATGAGCAGTACGTC.